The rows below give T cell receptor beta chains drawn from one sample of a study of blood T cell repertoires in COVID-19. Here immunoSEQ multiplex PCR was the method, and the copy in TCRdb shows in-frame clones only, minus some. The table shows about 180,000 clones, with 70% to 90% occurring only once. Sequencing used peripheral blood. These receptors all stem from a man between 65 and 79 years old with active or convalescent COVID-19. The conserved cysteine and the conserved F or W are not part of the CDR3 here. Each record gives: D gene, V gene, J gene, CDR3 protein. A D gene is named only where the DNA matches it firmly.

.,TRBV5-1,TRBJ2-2,ASSVAGQLTGELF
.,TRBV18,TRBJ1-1,ASSPASQGRTEAF
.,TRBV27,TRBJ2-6,ASSQTLRPSGANVLT
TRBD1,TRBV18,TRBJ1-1,ASDSRDRGLSTEAF
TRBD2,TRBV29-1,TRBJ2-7,SVEGFGTSGDPYEQY
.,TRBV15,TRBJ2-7,ATKSREGSYKQY
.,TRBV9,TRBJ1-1,ASSPRAGTEAF
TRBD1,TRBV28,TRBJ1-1,ASRANQGGAPTEAF
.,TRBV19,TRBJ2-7,ASSDQGTPHEQY
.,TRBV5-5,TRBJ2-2,ASSRTGVGTGELF
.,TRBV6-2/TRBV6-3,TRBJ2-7,ASSRPGVFYEQY
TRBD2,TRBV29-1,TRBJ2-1,SVSTSGRHNEQF
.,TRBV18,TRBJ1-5,ASLFRRGEYSNQPQH
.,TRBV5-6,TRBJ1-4,ASSHQGGGEKLF
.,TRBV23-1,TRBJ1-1,ASSHHGHAIEAF
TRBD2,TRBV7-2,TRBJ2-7,ASSLEYGTRSAKAYEQY
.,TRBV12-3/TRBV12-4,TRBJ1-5,ARFDQPQH
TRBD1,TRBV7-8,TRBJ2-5,ASSFRQGGETQY
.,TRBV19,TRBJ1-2,ASSSQVEGYGYT
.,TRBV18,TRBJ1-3,ASSPPDTGNTIY
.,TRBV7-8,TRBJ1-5,ASSLAAAGYQPQH
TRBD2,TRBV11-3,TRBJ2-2,ASSPVAGVVAGELF
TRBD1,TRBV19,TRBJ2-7,ASSMGQASSYEQY
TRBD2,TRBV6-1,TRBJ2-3,ASSAIRPGTRAGTDTQY
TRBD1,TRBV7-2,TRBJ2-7,ASSSSGTGGGYEQY
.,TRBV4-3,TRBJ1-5,ASSQDKNPGQPQH
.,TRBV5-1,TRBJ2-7,ASSATEQPIYEQY
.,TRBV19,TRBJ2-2,ASSIDRAAGDTGELF
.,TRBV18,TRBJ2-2,ASSPPPIERELF
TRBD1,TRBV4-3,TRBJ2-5,ASSKQGSGETQY
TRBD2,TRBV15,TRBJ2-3,ATSRALAASTDTQY
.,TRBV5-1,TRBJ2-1,ASSLMPGTSSYNEQF
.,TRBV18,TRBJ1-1,ASSPTSNTEAF
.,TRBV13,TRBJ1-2,ASGPWGQGGYT
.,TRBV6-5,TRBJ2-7,ASRIRTEGYYEQY
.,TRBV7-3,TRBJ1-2,ASSPQGNYGYT
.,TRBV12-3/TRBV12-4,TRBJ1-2,ASTYGAGHGYT
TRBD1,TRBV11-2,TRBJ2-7,ASSLVPGLRTGEQY
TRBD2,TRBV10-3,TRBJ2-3,AISAGGSYTDTQY
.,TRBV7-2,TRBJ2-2,ASSARAGLNTGELF
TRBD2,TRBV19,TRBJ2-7,ASSVASSGRGSYEQY
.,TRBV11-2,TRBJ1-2,ASSLDSGRGYT
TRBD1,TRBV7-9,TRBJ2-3,ASSPGPDRQGPTTDTQY
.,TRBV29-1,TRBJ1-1,SVEAAQRSTEAF
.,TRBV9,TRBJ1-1,ASSVGGDTEAF
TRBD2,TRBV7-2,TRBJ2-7,ASSQTLASGTVQY
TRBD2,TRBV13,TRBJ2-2,ASSLGLAGNTGELF
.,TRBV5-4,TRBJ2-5,ASSSGQNQQETQY
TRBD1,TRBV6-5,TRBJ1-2,ASSPDRLNYGYT
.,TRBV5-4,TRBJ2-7,ASSPSGSSSYEQY
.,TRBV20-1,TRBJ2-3,SAERGDTQY
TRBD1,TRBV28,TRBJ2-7,ASSLMGQGAYEQY
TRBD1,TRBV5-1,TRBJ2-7,ASSGTDGYEQY
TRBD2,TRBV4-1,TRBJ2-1,ASSQGFGGGPGEQF
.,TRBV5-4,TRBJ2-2,ASSLDGGYTGELF
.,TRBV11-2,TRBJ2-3,ASSLLQGAARTDTQY